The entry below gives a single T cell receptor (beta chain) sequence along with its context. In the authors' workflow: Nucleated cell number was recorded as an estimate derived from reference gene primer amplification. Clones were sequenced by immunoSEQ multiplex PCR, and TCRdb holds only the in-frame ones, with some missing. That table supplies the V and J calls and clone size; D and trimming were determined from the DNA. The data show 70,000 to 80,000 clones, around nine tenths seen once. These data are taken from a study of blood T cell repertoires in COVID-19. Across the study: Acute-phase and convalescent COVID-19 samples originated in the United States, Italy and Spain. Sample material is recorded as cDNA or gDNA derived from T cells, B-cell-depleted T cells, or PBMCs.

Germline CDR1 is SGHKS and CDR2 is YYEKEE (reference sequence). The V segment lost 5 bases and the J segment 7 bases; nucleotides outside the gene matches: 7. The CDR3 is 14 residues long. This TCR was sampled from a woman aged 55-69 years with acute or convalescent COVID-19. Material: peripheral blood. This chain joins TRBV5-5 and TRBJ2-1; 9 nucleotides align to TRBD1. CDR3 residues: CASSRGQGRNEQFF. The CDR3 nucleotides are TGTGCCAGCAGTAGGGGACAGGGTAGGAATGAGCAGTTCTTC.